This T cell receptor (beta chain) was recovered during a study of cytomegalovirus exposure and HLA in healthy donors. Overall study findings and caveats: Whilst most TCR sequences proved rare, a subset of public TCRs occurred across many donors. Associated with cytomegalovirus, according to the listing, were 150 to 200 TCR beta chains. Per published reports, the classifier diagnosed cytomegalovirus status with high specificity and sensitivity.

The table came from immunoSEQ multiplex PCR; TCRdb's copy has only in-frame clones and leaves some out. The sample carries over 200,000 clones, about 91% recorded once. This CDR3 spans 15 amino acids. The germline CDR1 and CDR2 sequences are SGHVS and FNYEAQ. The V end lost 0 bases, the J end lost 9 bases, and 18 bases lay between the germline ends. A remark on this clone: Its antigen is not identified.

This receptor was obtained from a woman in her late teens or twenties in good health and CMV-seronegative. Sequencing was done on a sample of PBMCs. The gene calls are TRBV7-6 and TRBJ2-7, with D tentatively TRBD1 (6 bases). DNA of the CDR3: TGTGCCAGCAGCTTAGCCCGAGCCCCCGGACAGAGGCAGTACTTC. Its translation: CASSLARAPGQRQYF.